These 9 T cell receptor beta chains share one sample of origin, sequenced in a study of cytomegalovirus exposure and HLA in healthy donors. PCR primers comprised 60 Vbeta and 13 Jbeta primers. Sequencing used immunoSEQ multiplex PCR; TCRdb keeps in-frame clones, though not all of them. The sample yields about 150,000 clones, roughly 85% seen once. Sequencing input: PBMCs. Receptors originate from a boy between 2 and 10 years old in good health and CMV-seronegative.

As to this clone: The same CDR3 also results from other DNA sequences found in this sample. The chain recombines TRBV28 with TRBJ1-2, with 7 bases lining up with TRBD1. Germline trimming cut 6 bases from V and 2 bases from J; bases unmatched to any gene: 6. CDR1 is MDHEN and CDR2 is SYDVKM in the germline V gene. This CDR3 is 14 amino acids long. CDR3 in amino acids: CASSPGGSNYGYTF. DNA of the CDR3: TGTGCCAGCAGCCCAGGGGGTTCCAACTATGGCTACACCTTC.

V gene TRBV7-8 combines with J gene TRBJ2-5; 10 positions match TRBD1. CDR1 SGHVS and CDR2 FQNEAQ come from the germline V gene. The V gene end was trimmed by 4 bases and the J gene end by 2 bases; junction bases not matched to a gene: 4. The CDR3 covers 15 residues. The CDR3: CASSYGQGGQETQYF. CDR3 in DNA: TGTGCCAGCAGCTACGGACAGGGGGGTCAAGAGACCCAGTACTTC.

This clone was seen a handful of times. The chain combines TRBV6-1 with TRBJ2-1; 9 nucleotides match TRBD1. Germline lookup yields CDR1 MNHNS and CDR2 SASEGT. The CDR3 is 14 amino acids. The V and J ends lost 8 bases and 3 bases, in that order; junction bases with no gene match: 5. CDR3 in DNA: TGTGCCAGCCATAGGACAGGGGACTACAATGAGCAGTTCTTC. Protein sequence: CASHRTGDYNEQFF.

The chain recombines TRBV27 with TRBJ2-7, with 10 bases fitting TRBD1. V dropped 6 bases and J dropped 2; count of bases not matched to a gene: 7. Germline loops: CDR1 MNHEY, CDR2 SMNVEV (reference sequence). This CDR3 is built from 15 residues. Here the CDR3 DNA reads TGTGCCAGCAGGCCGGGACAGGGGACTCCCTACGAGCAGTACGTC. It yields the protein CASRPGQGTPYEQYV.

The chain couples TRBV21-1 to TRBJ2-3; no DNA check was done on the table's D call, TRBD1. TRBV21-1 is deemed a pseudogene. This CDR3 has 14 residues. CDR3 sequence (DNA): TGTGCCAGCAGCAAAGCCCTGACAGCAGATACGCAGTATTTT. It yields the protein CASSKALTADTQYF.

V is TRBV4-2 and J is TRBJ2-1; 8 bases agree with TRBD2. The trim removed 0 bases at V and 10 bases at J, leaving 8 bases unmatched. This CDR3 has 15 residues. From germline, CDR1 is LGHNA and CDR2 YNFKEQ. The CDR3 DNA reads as TGTGCCAGCAGCCAAGATATTAGGGCTAGCGGGGAGCAGTTCTTC. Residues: CASSQDIRASGEQFF.

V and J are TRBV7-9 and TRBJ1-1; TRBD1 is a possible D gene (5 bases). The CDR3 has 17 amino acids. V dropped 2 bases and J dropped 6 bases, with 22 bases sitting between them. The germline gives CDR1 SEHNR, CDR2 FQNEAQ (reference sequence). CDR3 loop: CASSLTRGAGQNAEAFF. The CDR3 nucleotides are TGTGCCAGCAGCTTAACGAGGGGCGCGGGGCAAAACGCTGAAGCTTTCTTT.

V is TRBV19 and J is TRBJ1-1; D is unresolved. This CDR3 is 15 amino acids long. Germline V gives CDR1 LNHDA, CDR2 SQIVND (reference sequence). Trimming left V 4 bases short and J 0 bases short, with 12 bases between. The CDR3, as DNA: TGTGCCAGTAGTAGACTACGACACTTGAACACTGAAGCTTTCTTT. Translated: CASSRLRHLNTEAFF.

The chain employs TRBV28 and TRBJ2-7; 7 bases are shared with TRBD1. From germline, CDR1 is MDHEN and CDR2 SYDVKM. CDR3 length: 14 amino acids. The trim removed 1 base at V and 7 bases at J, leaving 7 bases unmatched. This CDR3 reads CASSLLAWTGEQYF. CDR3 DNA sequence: TGTGCCAGCAGTTTATTGGCTTGGACAGGAGAGCAGTACTTC.